This TCR beta chain was identified during a study of T cell responses to AZD1222 COVID-19 vaccine (dated by TCRdb to the early 2020s). A note on the overall study: A total of approximately 230 trial participants underwent TCR sequencing, of whom some 210 received two doses of AZD1222 and about 25 received two doses of the MenACWY control vaccine. Trial participants were enrolled by age into subgroups of 18-55, 56-69 and 70-plus years, and around 150, 29 and 61 TCR-sequenced participants, respectively, were included in these subgroups.

The CDR3 regions of human TCRbeta chains were analyzed by immunosequencing. The paper's data handling went like this. Repertoire TCRs were checked for matches against a reference library of SARS-CoV-2-specific TCRs that had been generated using the MIRA antigen-specificity platform. Breadth meant the fraction of unique TCRs that were SARS-CoV-2-associated, whereas depth meant the fraction of total T cells that were SARS-CoV-2-associated. Using the MIRA data, each spike-specific TCR was mapped to the spike region that the TCR reacts to and placed in a CD4 or CD8 class. Log10-transformed breadth and depth values were compared by one-way ANOVA with Sidak's multiple comparisons tests. Drawn from immuneACCESS, this table holds only the in-frame rearrangements with V and J called that TCRdb kept. Clones are partly lost; checked studies trace under half to an unresolved V gene and leave the rest unexplained. That table supplies the V and J calls and clone size; D and trimming were determined from the DNA. The sample has 80,000 or so clones on record, around 90% of them singletons. The ten largest clonotypes hold about 5% of the sample.

CDR1 and CDR2, per the germline V gene, are MDHEN and SYDVKM. Trimming takes 5 bases from V and 6 bases from J, and the germline ends sit 6 bases apart. The CDR3 sequence holds 11 residues, the cysteine and phenylalanine included. The entry retains the CDR3 DNA only, 33 bases that are in frame from base 1. The research as a whole found: Because no day 14 peak-response samples were available, repertoires were characterized only after the peak T cell response. Conclusions about previously exposed vaccinees were limited because only six AZD1222 recipients were SARS-CoV-2 seropositive at baseline. The 56-69-year group was small, and its depth increase did not reach significance, likely because of low power. A significant rise in spike-specific TCR breadth and depth was observed after two AZD1222 doses relative to day 0 and relative to MenACWY recipients. Reportedly, close to half of the unique spike-specific TCRs recognized epitopes lying outside the regions that are mutated in the B.1.351 and B.1.1.7 variants. CD4 TCRs associated with the vaccine covered the entire spike protein, and the dominant responses were in regions 160-218 and 743-854. Participants were mostly white British and included more females than males, and it was suggested by the authors that clonal diversity may have been underestimated.

The time point tag for this specimen amounts to: baseline before first vaccination. The treatment or condition label of this sample denotes: meningococcal conjugate vaccine given as trial control. Vaccinee samples were obtained from the UK trials COV001 and COV002, which included a single-blind randomized controlled phase 2/3 trial of AZD1222 (ChAdOx1 nCoV-19) in healthy adults. For TCRbeta chain sequencing, PBMC samples from trial participants were taken at day 0 and at day 28 after the second dose. About this clone: This receptor's antigen is unknown. There are no base qualities to consult, and no much larger clone falls within one base.

The sample here was peripheral blood, taken on day 0 of MenACWY control vaccination. This TCR was sampled from an adult in good health. Recombination joined TRBV28 with TRBJ2-3, with the D gene call left open. The DNA reads as follows: TGTGCCAGCAGTCCAAGGGATACGCAGTATTTT. It translates as CASSPRDTQYF.